This TCR beta chain came from a study of molecular identifiers for immune sequencing clone quantification. Sorting recovered naive CD8 T cells on a CD8+CD4-CCR7+CD45RA+ profile. Details on this clonotype: A clone one base away is much larger, so this may be a read error.

It was with previously described methods and listed TCR primers that bulk TCR libraries were made. TCRdb used MiXCR to reprocess the PCR reads, holding one entry per CDR3 protein. The table includes about 97,000 distinct CDR3 sequences, 20% to 25% detected once. The CDR3 length is 17 residues. V shed 2 bases, J shed 13 bases, and the junction held 21 bases outside the gene matches. The germline V gene has CDR1 MGHRA and CDR2 YSYEKL. The receptor was isolated from a human donor in good health. Some libraries in this study had Jurkat cell RNA spiked in. Source material: naive CD8+ T cells from blood, with Jurkat cell RNA spiked in. Subset meaning: FACS-sorted CD8+CD4-CCR7+CD45RA+ naive T cells. V usage is TRBV4-1 and J usage is TRBJ2-5, with TRBD2 identical over 8 bases. The CDR3, as DNA: TGCGCCAGCAGCCAATCGGTGTGGCGGGGGGCCCAAGAGACACCGTACTTC. Amino acid sequence: CASSQSVWRGAQETPYF.